This TCR beta chain was found in a study of patients and donors after allogeneic stem cell transplantation. Germline V gene lookup returns CDR1 SGHRS and CDR2 YFSETQ. The V gene end was trimmed by 3 bases and the J gene end by 4 bases; junction bases not matched to a gene: 9. The CDR3 extends over 16 amino acids. This clonotype was recorded at least ten times. Via MiXCR, TCRdb re-called the RT-PCR reads, giving one row per CDR3 protein. This table has fewer than 25,000 distinct CDR3 sequences, approximately 4.4% appearing once. Sequences were obtained from blood, either unsorted or a sorted T cell fraction (not recorded which). The receptor was derived from a human donor who was either an allogeneic HSCT recipient or a stem cell or donor lymphocyte infusion donor (not recorded which). It is not recorded whose cells these are; they may come from a transplant donor. The V call is TRBV5-1, the J call TRBJ2-5; 10 bases line up with TRBD2. This CDR3 is CASSYLAGAPGETQYF. DNA for the CDR3: TGCGCCAGCAGCTACCTAGCGGGGGCCCCGGGAGAGACCCAGTACTTC.